The rows below give T cell receptor beta chains drawn from one sample of a study of CD8 T cells in Susac syndrome. TCRdb independently ran MiXCR on the immunoSEQ multiplex PCR reads; one entry per CDR3 protein. Seen here are around 280,000 distinct CDR3 sequences, around 90% observed once, and the top ten hold around 0.07%. Source material: CD4+ T cells from PBMCs. The receptors here all came from a human donor with multiple sclerosis. The CDR3 runs from the conserved cysteine through the conserved F or W. Fields, in order: clone size, J gene, V gene, D gene, CDR3 DNA, CDR3 protein. The D gene is left open where the match is weak. Rows may omit the clone size; those that give it use once, few, many or a size class.

>once|TRBJ2-2|TRBV2|-
TGTGCCAGCAAGGAGAAGGGTAGGGGGGAGCTGTTTTTT
CASKEKGRGELFF
>-|TRBJ2-3|TRBV5-1|TRBD2
TGCGCCAGCAGCTTGGAACCGGGACTAAGGCCAGATACGCAGTATTTT
CASSLEPGLRPDTQYF
>-|TRBJ1-2|TRBV20-1|-
TGCAGTGCTAGAGATCCTTCGCGGGAGAACTATGGCTACACCTTC
CSARDPSRENYGYTF
>-|TRBJ2-3|TRBV7-9|TRBD1
TGTGCCAGCAGCCCCCGGACAGGGGGCTACGGCACAGATACGCAGTATTTT
CASSPRTGGYGTDTQYF
>-|TRBJ1-5|TRBV12-3/TRBV12-4|-
TGTGCCAGCAGTGCCGGGGGGGGGCCCCAGCATTTT
CASSAGGGPQHF
>-|TRBJ1-5|TRBV6-2/TRBV6-3|-
TGTGCCAGCAGTTACGAGTTTAGCAATCAGCCCCAGCATTTT
CASSYEFSNQPQHF
>few|TRBJ2-7|TRBV20-1|-
TGCAGTGCTAAGACTGGCAGGGCTCCCTACGAGCAGTACTTC
CSAKTGRAPYEQYF
>-|TRBJ1-2|TRBV6-6|-
TGTGCCAGCAGAGAGGACTATGGCTACACCTTC
CASREDYGYTF
>-|TRBJ1-5|TRBV12-3/TRBV12-4|TRBD1
TGTGCCAGCAGTCCCAGGGACAGGGGAGGAATTCAGCCCCAGCATTTT
CASSPRDRGGIQPQHF
>-|TRBJ1-1|TRBV29-1|-
TGCAGCGTTACCGAGGGGGCTTTCTTT
CSVTEGAFF
>-|TRBJ2-7|TRBV3-1|TRBD2
TGTGCCAGCAGCCAAGATCTGGGACTAGCTTCGTACGAGCAGTACTTC
CASSQDLGLASYEQYF
>-|TRBJ2-3|TRBV12-5|TRBD2
TGTGCTAGTGCCTCCCTCCGACTAGCGGGGGCCCCGGGCACAGATACGCAGTATTTT
CASASLRLAGAPGTDTQYF
>-|TRBJ2-3|TRBV10-1|TRBD2
TGCGCCAGCAGTTCTAGCGGGGGGGCAAATACGCAGTATTTT
CASSSSGGANTQYF
>-|TRBJ1-1|TRBV10-1|-
TGCGCCAGCAGTCCACAGGTAGGGGGTAACACTGAAGCTTTCTTT
CASSPQVGGNTEAFF
>-|TRBJ1-5|TRBV19|-
TGTGCCAGTGTGGCCCCGAAGAGGGACAATCAGCCCCAGCATTTT
CASVAPKRDNQPQHF
>once|TRBJ1-1|TRBV18|-
TGTGCCAGCTCACTCAGCGGATTTATGAACACTGAAGCTTTCTTT
CASSLSGFMNTEAFF
>-|TRBJ2-2|TRBV18|-
TGTGCCAGCTCATCAAACGGGGGCGTCGGCACCGGGGAGCTGTTTTTT
CASSSNGGVGTGELFF
>-|TRBJ2-3|TRBV6-4|TRBD2
TGTGCCAGCAGTCCCAGCGGGAGTGTAAATACGCAGTATTTT
CASSPSGSVNTQYF
>-|TRBJ2-7|TRBV5-1|TRBD1
TGCGCCAGCAGCTGGGGGAGCCGGGACAGGGACGACGAGCAGTACTTC
CASSWGSRDRDDEQYF
>few|TRBJ1-5|TRBV2|-
TGTGCCAGCAGTCAGGATCAAAATCAGCCCCAGCATTTT
CASSQDQNQPQHF
>-|TRBJ1-1|TRBV29-1|-
TGCAGCGTTGAAGATCCAGGGTCGCCCCTGAACACTGAAGCTTTCTTT
CSVEDPGSPLNTEAFF
>-|TRBJ2-3|TRBV3-1|-
TGTGCCAGCAGCCGAGAACTAGCCTCCACAGATACGCAGTATTTT
CASSRELASTDTQYF
>-|TRBJ1-2|TRBV20-1|-
TGCAGTGCTAGAGGCGGCCGCTATGGCTACACCTTC
CSARGGRYGYTF
>-|TRBJ2-2|TRBV6-5|-
TGTGCCAGCAGTTACTCGGCAGGGCAGGATGCCGGGGAGCTGTTTTTT
CASSYSAGQDAGELFF
>-|TRBJ1-1|TRBV6-2/TRBV6-3|-
TGTGCCAGCAGTTACGAGATGCACACTGAAGCTTTCTTT
CASSYEMHTEAFF
>-|TRBJ2-3|TRBV9|TRBD2
TGTGCCAGCAGCGTCCTAGCGGGAGCGGGCACAGATACGCAGTATTTT
CASSVLAGAGTDTQYF
>-|TRBJ2-1|TRBV30|TRBD2
TGTGCCTGGAGTGCCGGACTAGCGGACCACAATGAGCAGTTCTTC
CAWSAGLADHNEQFF
>-|TRBJ2-7|TRBV10-3|-
TGTGCCATCAGTGACGGCCTATACGAGCAGTACTTC
CAISDGLYEQYF
>-|TRBJ1-2|TRBV7-9|-
TGTGCCAGCAGCTCGTTGGACCATGGCTACACCTTC
CASSSLDHGYTF
>-|TRBJ1-2|TRBV19|-
TGTGCCAGTAGTCGGGTCTTAGAGGCGTATGGCTACACCTTC
CASSRVLEAYGYTF
>-|TRBJ1-2|TRBV10-2|-
TGCGCCAGCAGAGAGGCCGGACAGAGCGATGGCTACACCTTC
CASREAGQSDGYTF